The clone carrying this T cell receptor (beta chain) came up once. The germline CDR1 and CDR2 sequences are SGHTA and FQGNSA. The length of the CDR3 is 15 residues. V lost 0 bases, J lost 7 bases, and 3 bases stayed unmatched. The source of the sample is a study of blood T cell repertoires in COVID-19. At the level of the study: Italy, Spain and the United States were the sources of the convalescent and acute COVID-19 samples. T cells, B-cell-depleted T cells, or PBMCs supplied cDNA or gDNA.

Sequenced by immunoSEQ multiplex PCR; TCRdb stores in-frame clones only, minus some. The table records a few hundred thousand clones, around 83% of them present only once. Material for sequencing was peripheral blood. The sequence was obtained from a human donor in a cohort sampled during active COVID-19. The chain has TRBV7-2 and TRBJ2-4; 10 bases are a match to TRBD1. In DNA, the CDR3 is TGTGCCAGCAGCTTAGCGGGACAGGGGAGGAACATTCAGTACTTC. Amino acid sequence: CASSLAGQGRNIQYF.